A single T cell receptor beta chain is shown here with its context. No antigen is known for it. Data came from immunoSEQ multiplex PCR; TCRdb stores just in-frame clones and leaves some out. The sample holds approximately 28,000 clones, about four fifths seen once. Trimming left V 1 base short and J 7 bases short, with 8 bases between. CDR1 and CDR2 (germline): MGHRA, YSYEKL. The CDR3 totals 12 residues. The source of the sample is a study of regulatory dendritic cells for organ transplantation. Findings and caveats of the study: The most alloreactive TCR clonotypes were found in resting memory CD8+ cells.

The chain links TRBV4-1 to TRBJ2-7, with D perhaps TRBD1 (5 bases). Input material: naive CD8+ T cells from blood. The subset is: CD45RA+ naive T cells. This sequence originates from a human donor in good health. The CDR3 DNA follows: TGCGCCAGCAGCCAAGGACAGCTAGAGCAGTACTTC. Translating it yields CASSQGQLEQYF.